This T cell receptor (beta chain) comes out of a study of blood T cell repertoires in COVID-19. The overall study: Collection of acute and convalescent COVID-19 samples took place in the United States, Italy and Spain.

Profiled with immunoSEQ multiplex PCR; TCRdb holds only in-frame clones, not every one. In the table there are around 340,000 clones, 88% of which are singletons. This CDR3 comprises 12 residues. Germline V CDR1 and CDR2: SQVTM, ANQGSEA. The J segment lost 7 bases and the V segment lost 3 bases, leaving 5 bases of the junction unmatched. Participants were aged roughly 18 to 90 years, lived in 20 to 25 US areas, and enrolled virtually. This clone has just one count. The sequencing sample was made of PBMCs or T cells enriched from blood (not recorded which). The receptor was isolated from a woman younger than 45 who had been exposed to COVID-19. The rearrangement uses TRBV29-1 and TRBJ1-1; 7 positions agree with TRBD1. The CDR3 region has the DNA TGCAGCGTTGAGAGGGGGCGCGTTGAAGCTTTCTTT. It translates to CSVERGRVEAFF.